The 2 T cell receptor beta chains below were found in one sample sequenced in a study of identical twins. TCRdb fed the 5' RACE reads into MiXCR, producing one record per CDR3 protein. The sample lists 200,000 to 250,000 distinct CDR3 sequences, over 5% occurring once. These data were also filed under a second study, of T cells expressing NK-cell markers.

The source material was CD8+ T cells sorted from blood. The receptors derive from a woman younger than 30 in good health.

Comment on this clonotype: A much larger clone lies a single base off, so this may be a read error. This chain links TRBV4-3 with TRBJ2-7; TRBD1 matches at 9 bases. Germline V gene lookup returns CDR1 LGHNA and CDR2 YSLEER. The CDR3 sequence is 15 residues long. The DNA for the CDR3 is TGCGCCAGCAGCCAAGGCCGGGACAGGGCAGTTGAGCAGTGCTTC. Translated, it gives CASSQGRDRAVEQCF.

The chain uses TRBV5-1 and TRBJ2-7; the D is unclear. CDR3 length: 14 residues. Germline CDR1 is SGHRS and CDR2 is YFSETQ. V was pared by 4 bases and J by 2 bases, with 13 bases between. CDR3: CASSGDWSTYEQYF. CDR3 coding DNA: TGCGCCAGCAGCGGTGACTGGTCCACCTACGAGCAGTACTTC. Full variable domain (remainder filled in from reference TRBV5-1 and TRBJ2-7): KAGVTQTPRYLIKTRGQQVTLSCSPISGHRSVSWYQQTPGQGLQFLFEYFSETQRNKGNFPGRFSGRQFSNSRSEMNVSTLELGDSALYLCASSGDWSTYEQYFGPGTRLTVT.